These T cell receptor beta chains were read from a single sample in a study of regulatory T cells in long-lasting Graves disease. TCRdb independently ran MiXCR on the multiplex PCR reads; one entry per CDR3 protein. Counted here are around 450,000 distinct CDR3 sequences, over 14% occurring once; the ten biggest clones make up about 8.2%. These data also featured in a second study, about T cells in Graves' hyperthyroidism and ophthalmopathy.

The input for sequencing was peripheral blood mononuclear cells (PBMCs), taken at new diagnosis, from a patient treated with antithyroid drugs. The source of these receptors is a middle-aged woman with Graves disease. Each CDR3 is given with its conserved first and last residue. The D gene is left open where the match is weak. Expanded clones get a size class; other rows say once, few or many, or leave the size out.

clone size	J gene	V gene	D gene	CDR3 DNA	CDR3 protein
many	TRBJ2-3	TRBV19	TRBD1	TGTGCCAGTAGTGATCGACAGGGTTTGGGAGATACGCAGTATTTT	CASSDRQGLGDTQYF
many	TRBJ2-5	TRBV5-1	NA	TGCGCCAGCGGCATACAAGAGACCCAGTACTTC	CASGIQETQYF
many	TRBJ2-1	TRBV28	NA	TGTGCCAGCAGTGGTTTAGCCGTGAATGAGCAGTTCTTC	CASSGLAVNEQFF
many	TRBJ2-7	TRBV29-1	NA	TGCAGCGTTGTAACAGGGATCTCCTACGAGCAGTACTTC	CSVVTGISYEQYF
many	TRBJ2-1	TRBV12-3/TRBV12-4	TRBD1	TGTGCCAGCAGTTCAAGCCGACAGGGGAGCGCTTGGAATGAGCAGTTCTTC	CASSSSRQGSAWNEQFF
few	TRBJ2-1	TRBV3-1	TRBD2	TGTGCCAGCAGCCAAGATGGACTAGCCTACAATGAGCAGTTCTTC	CASSQDGLAYNEQFF
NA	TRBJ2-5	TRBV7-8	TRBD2	TGTGCCAGCGGCTTAAGTACTAGCGGGAGGGGTAGAGAGACCCAGTACTTC	CASGLSTSGRGRETQYF
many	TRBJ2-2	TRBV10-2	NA	TGCGCCAGCAGTGGTTACGTGAGGCTGGGCCCCGGGGAGCTGTTTTTT	CASSGYVRLGPGELFF
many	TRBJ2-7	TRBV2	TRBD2	TGTGCCAGCAGCGAGCGGGAGTACGAGCAGTACTTC	CASSEREYEQYF
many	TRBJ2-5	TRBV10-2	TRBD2	TGCGCCAGCAGTGGGACTAGCGGGAGATTTTACCAAGAGACCCAGTACTTC	CASSGTSGRFYQETQYF
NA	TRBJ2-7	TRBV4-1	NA	TGCGCCAGCAGCCAAGACAGTGTCTACGAGCAGTACTTC	CASSQDSVYEQYF
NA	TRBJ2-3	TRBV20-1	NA	TGCAGTGCCCTCGTTGCTGCCACAGATACGCAGTATTTT	CSALVAATDTQYF
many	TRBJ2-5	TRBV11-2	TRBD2	TGTGCCAGCAGCTTCCGAGCGGGAGGGGAGACCCAGTACTTC	CASSFRAGGETQYF
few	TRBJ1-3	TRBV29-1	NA	TGCAGCGCCAATAGGGGAAACACCATATATTTT	CSANRGNTIYF
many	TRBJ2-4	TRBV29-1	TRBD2	TGCAGCGTCCTACCGGGACTAGCGGGAGGAGGAACCAAAAACATTCAGTACTTC	CSVLPGLAGGGTKNIQYF
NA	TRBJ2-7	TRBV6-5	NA	TGTGCCAGCAGTTATGGGTGGGGGCCAGGAACCTACGAGCAGTACTTC	CASSYGWGPGTYEQYF
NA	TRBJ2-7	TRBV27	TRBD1	TGTGCCAGCAGTTTAATTTCCGGGACAGCGTCCTACGAGCAGTACTTC	CASSLISGTASYEQYF
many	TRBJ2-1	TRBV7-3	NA	TGTGCCAGCAGCTTAATAAGGGCTAGCTTTGGGAATGAGCAGTTCTTC	CASSLIRASFGNEQFF
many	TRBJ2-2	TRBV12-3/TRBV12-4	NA	TGTGCCAGCAGATCATCCCGGGATAGGGGACCCGGGGAGCTGTTTTTT	CASRSSRDRGPGELFF
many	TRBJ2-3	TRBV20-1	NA	TGCAGTGCTAGAGGCCCCCAGAGGGCCGATACGCAGTATTTT	CSARGPQRADTQYF
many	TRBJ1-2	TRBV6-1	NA	TGTGCCAGCACTGAGGGGATCTATGGCTACACCTTC	CASTEGIYGYTF
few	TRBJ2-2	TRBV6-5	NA	TGTGCCAGCAGTTACTCGTGGGGTTTCGACACCGGGGAGCTGTTTTTT	CASSYSWGFDTGELFF
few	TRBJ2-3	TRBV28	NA	TGTGCCAGCAGTTTATGGAAAGCGGGAGCAGGGGGATATACGCAGTATTTT	CASSLWKAGAGGYTQYF
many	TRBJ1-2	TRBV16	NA	TGTGCCAGCAGCGCTACAGGATTACCTTCTAACTATGGCTACACCTTC	CASSATGLPSNYGYTF
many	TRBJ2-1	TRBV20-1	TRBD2	TGCAGTGCTAGAGTCGGGACTAGCGTAGAGCAGTTCTTC	CSARVGTSVEQFF
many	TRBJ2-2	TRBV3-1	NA	TGTGCCAGCAGCCAACTATCAGGGATCTCGAACACCGGGGAGCTGTTTTTT	CASSQLSGISNTGELFF
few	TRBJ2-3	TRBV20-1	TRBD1	TGCAGTGCTAGCGCCGACAGGGGGTTCTTCGGCACAGATACGCAGTATTTT	CSASADRGFFGTDTQYF
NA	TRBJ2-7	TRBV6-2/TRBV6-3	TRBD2	TGTGCCAGCAGCTCGTTCGCGGGAGAGTTCAGGGACGAGCAGTACTTC	CASSSFAGEFRDEQYF
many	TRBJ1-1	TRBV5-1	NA	TGCGCCAGCAGCTTGGGGGGCCCGAACACTGAAGCTTTCTTT	CASSLGGPNTEAFF
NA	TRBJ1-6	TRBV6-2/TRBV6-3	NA	TGTGCCAGCAGTTCCCCTCCAGGGAGCTCCTATAATTCACCCCTCCACTTT	CASSSPPGSSYNSPLHF
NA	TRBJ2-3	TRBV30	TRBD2	TGTGCCTGGAGTGGGCAGCGGGGGGACAAGACAAGCACAGATACGCAGTATTTT	CAWSGQRGDKTSTDTQYF
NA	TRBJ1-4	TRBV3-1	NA	TGTGCCAGCAGCCAAGGGTTTGCTAATGAAAAACTGTTTTTT	CASSQGFANEKLFF
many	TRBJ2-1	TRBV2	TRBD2	TGTGCCTCGGGGGGGGGACTAACCAAAAGGGAAAATGAGCAGTTCTTC	CASGGGLTKRENEQFF
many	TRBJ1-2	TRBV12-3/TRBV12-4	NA	TGTGCCAGCAGTTTAGTTAACACCCCGACGGGCTACACCTTC	CASSLVNTPTGYTF
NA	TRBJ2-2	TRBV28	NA	TGTGCCAGCACGCCTTGGACCGGGGAGCTGTTTTTT	CASTPWTGELFF
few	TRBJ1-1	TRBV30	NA	TGTGCCTGGAGTTTTGGACCTGAAGCTTTCTTT	CAWSFGPEAFF
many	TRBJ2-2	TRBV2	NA	TGTGCCAGCAGGGATAGACCGAACACCGGGGAGCTGTTTTTT	CASRDRPNTGELFF
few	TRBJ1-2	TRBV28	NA	TGTGCCAGCAGCCTAGGGGAGGACAGTCCTCGCTATGGCTACACCTTC	CASSLGEDSPRYGYTF
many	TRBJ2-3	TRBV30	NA	TGTGCCTGGAGTGTAAAATTAGCGAGCACAGATACGCAGTATTTT	CAWSVKLASTDTQYF
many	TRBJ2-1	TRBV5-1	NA	TGTGCCAGCAGCTCCTCGGGTTACAATGAGCAGTTCTTC	CASSSSGYNEQFF
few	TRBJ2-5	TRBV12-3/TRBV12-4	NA	TGTGCCAGCAGTTTTGGGGGGGGGGGCCCCCATCAAGAGACCCAGTACTTC	CASSFGGGGPHQETQYF
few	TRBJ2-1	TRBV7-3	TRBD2	TGTGCCAGCAGCTTATTAGGGGCCGGGACTAGCGGGAGAAATGAGCAGTTCTTC	CASSLLGAGTSGRNEQFF